This T cell receptor (beta chain) was identified in a study of blood T cell repertoires in COVID-19 (dated by TCRdb to between 2020 and 2021). In the study overall: The collaborator samples originated in the United States, Italy and Spain and spanned the acute and convalescent phases of COVID-19. The prospective study material was composed of cDNA or gDNA derived from T cells, B-cell-depleted T cells, or PBMCs. Subjects who had been exposed to COVID-19, were actively infected with it, or had recovered from it provided the deeply sampled blood TCRbeta repertoires that made up the dataset. The repertoires were released in a freely available public database meant as a resource for research on the immune response to SARS-CoV-2. The samples were drawn from two sources: the first 160 participants of the ongoing ImmuneRACE study, and 1,200 or so subjects contributed by 6 global collaborators. Sample metadata almost always included a de-identified subject ID, COVID-19 status, age in years and sex. Where available, HLA class I and class II types were taken from metadata supplied by the sample provider and were not determined by assay-based typing.

Collaborating institutions collected whole blood in K2EDTA tubes following their own protocols. Collaborator samples were shipped for TCRbeta analysis as frozen whole blood, isolated PBMCs, or DNA extracted from either sample type. General findings and caveats noted by the study authors: Clinical and demographic metadata were provided uncurated, with the amount varying by source and participant.

CDR1 and CDR2 are read off the germline V gene as SGHAT and FQNNGV. Germline trimming amounts to 4 bases on V and 4 bases on J, with 6 as the count of junction bases outside the gene matches. Taken from cysteine to phenylalanine, the CDR3 has 14 residues. The retained sequence is limited to the CDR3, 42 bases, with the frame set at the first base. TCRbeta CDR3 regions were amplified from genomic DNA by means of the immunoSEQ Assay, a bias-controlled multiplex PCR. In the authors' own workflow: The number of nucleated cells in each sample was estimated by amplification of reference gene primers within the assay. Sequence reads were collapsed and filtered to measure the absolute abundance of every unique TCRbeta CDR3 rearrangement. For each sample, productive Simpson clonality was calculated as the square root of Simpson's diversity index across productive rearrangements. TCRdb re-hosts the immuneACCESS table, in-frame sequences only. Its copies lack some clones; in the studies checked, an unresolved V gene accounts for under half of them, and the cause for the rest is not known. V and J calls and clone size are those listed in that table; D and trimming were worked out from the DNA. The sample table shows over 55,000 clones, and approximately 85% are seen once. The biggest ten clones account for about 5% of the sample.

Worth noting for this clone: Its antigen specificity is not known. No clone much larger than this one lies a single base away; base qualities are absent.

The clonotype comes from a human donor in a cohort sampled during active COVID-19. The rearrangement combines TRBV11-2 with TRBJ2-7, and TRBD2 matches 8 of the central bases. Sequencing was carried out using peripheral blood. The sequenced DNA is TGTGCCAGCAGCTATCGGGAGGGCCCATACGAGCAGTACTTC. Its translation reads: CASSYREGPYEQYF.